This TCR beta chain came from a study of T cells in Graves' hyperthyroidism and ophthalmopathy. CDR1 and CDR2 (germline): LGHDT, YNNKEL (reference sequence). There are 15 residues in the CDR3. Note on this clonotype: The junction does not match germline at one end; this may be a read error.

TCR beta CDR3 regions were amplified from RNA. A first-round RT-PCR of the TCR CDR3 used the HTBI primer set. Via MiXCR, TCRdb re-called the multiplex PCR reads, giving one row per CDR3 protein. The data contain some 460,000 distinct CDR3 sequences, approximately 14% of them singletons. This receptor was identified in a woman between 18 and 29 years old with Graves' hyperthyroidism. This chain links TRBV3-1 with TRBJ1-2; 8 bases fit TRBD1. Sequencing was done on a sample of blood. The CDR3 nucleotides read TGTGCCGGCAGCCCGGGGACAGGCGCCGCAGGTGGTTACACCTTC. Encoded protein: CAGSPGTGAAGGYTF.